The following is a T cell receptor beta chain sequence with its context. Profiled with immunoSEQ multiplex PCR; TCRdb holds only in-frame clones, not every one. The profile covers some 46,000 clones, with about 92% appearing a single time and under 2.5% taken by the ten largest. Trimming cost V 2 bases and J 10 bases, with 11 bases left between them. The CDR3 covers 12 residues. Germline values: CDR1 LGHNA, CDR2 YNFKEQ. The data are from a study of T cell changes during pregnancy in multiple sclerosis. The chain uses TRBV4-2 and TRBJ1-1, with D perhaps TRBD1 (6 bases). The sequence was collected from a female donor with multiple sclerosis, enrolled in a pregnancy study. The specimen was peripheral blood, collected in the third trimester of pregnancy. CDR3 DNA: TGTGCCAGCAGCCAACCCACAGGGAGAGCTTTCTTT. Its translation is CASSQPTGRAFF.